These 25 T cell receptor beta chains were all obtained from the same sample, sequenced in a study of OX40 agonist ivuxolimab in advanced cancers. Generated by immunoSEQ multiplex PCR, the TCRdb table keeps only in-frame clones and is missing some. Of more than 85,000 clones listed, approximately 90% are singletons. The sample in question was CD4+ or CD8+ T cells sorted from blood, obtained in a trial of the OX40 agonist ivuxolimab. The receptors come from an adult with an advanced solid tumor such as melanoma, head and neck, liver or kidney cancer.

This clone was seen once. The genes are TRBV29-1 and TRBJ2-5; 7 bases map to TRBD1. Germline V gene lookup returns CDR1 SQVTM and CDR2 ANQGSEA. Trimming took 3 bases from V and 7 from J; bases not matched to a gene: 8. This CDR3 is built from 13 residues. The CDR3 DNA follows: TGCAGCGTTGAGGGACAGTTACCAGGGACCCAGTACTTC. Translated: CSVEGQLPGTQYF.

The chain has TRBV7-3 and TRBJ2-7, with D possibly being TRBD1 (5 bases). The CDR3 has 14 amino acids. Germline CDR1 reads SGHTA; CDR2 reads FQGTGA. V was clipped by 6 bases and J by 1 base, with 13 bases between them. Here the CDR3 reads CASSPDRQSYEQYF. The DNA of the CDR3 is TGTGCCAGCAGTCCTGATAGACAGTCCTACGAGCAGTACTTC.

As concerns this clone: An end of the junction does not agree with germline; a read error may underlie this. The CDR3 sequence: CSVEVAGETQYF. DNA of the CDR3: TGCAGCGTGGAAGTTGCGGGGGAGACCCAGTACTTC. The chain recombines TRBV29-1 with TRBJ2-5, with D perhaps matching TRBD2 (6 bases). Per germline, CDR1 SQVTM and CDR2 ANQGSEA. CDR3 length: 12 amino acids.

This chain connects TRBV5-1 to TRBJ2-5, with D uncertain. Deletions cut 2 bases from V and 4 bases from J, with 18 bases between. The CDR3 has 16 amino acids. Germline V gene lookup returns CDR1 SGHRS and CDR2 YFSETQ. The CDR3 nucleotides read TGCGCCAGCAGCTTAACCGGTGGCGGTCAGGCAGAGACCCAGTACTTC. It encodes CASSLTGGGQAETQYF.

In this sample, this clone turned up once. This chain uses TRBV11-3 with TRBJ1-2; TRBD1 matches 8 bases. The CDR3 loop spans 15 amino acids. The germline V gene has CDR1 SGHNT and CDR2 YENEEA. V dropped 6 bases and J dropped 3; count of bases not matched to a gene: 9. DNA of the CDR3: TGTGCCAGCAGTACAGGGGGAGGTTCTGACTATGGCTACACCTTC. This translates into CASSTGGGSDYGYTF.

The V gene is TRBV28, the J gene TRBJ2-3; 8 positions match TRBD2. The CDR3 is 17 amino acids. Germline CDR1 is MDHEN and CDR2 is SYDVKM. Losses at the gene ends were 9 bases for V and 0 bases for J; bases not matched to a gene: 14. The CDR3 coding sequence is TGTGCCAGTTCTCCGGGGGGGGCAAGGTCTAGCACAGATACGCAGTATTTT. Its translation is CASSPGGARSSTDTQYF.

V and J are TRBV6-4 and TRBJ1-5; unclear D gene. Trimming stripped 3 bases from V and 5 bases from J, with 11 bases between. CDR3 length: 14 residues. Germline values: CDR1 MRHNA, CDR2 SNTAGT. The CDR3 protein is CASSEGFGYQPQHF. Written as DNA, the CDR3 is TGTGCCAGCAGTGAAGGGTTCGGTTATCAGCCCCAGCATTTT.

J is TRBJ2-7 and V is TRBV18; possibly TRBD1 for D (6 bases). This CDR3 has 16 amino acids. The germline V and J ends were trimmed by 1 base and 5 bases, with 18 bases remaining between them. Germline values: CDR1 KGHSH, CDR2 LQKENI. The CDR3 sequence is CASSPRVGAGDHEQYF. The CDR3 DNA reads TGTGCCAGCTCACCACGGGTAGGGGCAGGGGACCACGAGCAGTACTTC.

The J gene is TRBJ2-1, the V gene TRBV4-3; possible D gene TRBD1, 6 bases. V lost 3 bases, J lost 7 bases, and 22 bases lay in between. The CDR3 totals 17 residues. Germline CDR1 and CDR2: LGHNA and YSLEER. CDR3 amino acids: CASSQDIPGHQWNEQFF. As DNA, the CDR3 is TGCGCCAGCAGCCAGGATATTCCGGGACACCAATGGAATGAGCAGTTCTTC.

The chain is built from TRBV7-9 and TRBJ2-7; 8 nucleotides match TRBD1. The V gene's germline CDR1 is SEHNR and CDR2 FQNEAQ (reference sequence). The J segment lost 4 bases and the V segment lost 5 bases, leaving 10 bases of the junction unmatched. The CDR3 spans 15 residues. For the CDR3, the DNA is TGTGCCAGCAGCGAATTTGGGACAGGAGTTTACGAGCAGTACTTC. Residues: CASSEFGTGVYEQYF.

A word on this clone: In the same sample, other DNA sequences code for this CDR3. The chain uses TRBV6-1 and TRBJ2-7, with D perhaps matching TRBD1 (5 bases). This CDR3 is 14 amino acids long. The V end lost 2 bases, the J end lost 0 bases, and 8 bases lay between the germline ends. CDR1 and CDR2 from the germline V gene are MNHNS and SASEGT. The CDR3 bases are TGTGCCAGCAGTGAACCAGGGAACTCCTACGAGCAGTACTTC. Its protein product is CASSEPGNSYEQYF.

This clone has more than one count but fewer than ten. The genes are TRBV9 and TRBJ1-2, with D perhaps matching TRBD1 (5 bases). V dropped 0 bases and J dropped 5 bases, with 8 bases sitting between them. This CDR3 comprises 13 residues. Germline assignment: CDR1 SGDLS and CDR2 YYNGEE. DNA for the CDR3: TGTGCCAGCAGCGTAGAACAGGAGTATGGCTACACCTTC. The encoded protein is CASSVEQEYGYTF.

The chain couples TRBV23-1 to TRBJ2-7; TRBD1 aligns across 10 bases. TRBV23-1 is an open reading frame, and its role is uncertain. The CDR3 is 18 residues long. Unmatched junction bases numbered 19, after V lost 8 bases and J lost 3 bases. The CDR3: CASLGRDRGPSHYYEQYF. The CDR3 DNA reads TGCGCCAGCCTCGGCCGGGACAGGGGCCCCTCTCACTACTACGAGCAGTACTTC.

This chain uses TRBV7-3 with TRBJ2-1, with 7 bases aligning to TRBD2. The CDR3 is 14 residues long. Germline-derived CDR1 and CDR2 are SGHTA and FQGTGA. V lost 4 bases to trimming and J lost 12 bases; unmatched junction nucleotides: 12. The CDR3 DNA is TGTGCCAGCAGCTCCCTGACCCAAGCGGGGCGGCAGTTCTTC. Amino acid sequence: CASSSLTQAGRQFF.

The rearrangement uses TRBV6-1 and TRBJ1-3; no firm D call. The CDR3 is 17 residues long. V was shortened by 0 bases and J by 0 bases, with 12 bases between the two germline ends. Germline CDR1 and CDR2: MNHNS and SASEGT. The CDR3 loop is CASSEAGSQYSGNTIYF. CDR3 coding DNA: TGTGCCAGCAGTGAAGCTGGTTCCCAGTACTCTGGAAACACCATATATTTT.

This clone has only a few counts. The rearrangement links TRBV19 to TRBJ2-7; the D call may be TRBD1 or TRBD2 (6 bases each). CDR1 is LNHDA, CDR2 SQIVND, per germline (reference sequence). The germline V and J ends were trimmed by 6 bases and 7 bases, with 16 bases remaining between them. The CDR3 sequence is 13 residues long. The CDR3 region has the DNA TGTGCCAGTAGCACAGGGCTAGGGGGGGAGCAGTACTTC. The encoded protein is CASSTGLGGEQYF.

CDR3 nucleotide sequence: TGTGCCAGCGCCCCGGTGGCGGGCTTGAACACTGAAGCTTTCTTT. It specifies CASAPVAGLNTEAFF. V gene TRBV6-6 combines with J gene TRBJ1-1; no reliable D call. Per the germline V gene, CDR1 is MNHNY and CDR2 is SVGAGI (reference sequence). V was pared by 8 bases and J by 0 bases, with 16 bases between. The CDR3 runs 15 residues.

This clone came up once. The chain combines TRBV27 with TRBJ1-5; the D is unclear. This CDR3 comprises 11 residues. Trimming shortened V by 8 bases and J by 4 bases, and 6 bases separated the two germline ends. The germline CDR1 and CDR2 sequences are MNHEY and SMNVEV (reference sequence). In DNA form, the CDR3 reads TGTGCCAGCGGTCCAAATCAGCCCCAGCATTTT. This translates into CASGPNQPQHF.

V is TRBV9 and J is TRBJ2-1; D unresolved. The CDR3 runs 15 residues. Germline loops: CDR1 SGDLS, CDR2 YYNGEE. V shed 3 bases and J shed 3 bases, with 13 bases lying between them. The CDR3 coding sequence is TGTGCCAGCAGCGGCCGACAAGACATCTACAATGAGCAGTTCTTC. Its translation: CASSGRQDIYNEQFF.

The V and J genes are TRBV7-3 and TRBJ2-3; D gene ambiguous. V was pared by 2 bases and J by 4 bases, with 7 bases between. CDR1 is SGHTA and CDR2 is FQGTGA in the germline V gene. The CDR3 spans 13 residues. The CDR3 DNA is TGTGCCAGCAGCTTACTGGGGTCAGATACGCAGTATTTT. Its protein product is CASSLLGSDTQYF.

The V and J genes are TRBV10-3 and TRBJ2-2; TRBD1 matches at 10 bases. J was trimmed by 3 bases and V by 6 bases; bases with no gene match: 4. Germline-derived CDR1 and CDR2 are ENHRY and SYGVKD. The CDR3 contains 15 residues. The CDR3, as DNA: TGTGCCATCAGGAGGACAGGGGGAGACACCGGGGAGCTGTTTTTT. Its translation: CAIRRTGGDTGELFF.

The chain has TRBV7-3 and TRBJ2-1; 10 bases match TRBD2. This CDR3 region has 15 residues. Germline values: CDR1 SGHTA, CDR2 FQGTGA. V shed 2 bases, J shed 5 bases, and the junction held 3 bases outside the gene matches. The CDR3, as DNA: TGTGCCAGCAGCTTACTAGCGGGGGCCCACAATGAGCAGTTCTTC. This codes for CASSLLAGAHNEQFF.

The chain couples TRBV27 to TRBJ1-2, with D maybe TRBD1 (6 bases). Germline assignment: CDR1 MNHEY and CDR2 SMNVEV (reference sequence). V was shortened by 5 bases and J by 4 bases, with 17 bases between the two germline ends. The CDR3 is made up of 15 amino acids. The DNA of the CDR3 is TGTGCCAGCAGTGCGCTGGGGGGCAGGGCCTATGGCTACACCTTC. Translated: CASSALGGRAYGYTF.

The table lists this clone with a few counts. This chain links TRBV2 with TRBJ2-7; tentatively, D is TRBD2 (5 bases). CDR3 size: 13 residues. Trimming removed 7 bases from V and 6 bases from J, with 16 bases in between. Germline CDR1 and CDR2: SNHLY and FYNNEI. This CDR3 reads CASTRLPQREQYF. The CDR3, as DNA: TGTGCCAGCACTAGACTACCCCAACGCGAGCAGTACTTC.

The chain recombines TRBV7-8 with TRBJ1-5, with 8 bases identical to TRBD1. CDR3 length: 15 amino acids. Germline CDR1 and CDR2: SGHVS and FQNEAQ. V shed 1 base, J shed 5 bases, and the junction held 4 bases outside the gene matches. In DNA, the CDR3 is TGTGCCAGCAGCTTAGGGACAGGGAGACATCAGCCCCAGCATTTT. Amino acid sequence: CASSLGTGRHQPQHF. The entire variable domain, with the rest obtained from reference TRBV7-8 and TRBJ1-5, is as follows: GAGVSQSPRYKVAKRGQDVALRCDPISGHVSLFWYQQALGQGPEFLTYFQNEAQLDKSGLPSDRFFAERPEGSVSTLKIQRTQQEDSAVYLCASSLGTGRHQPQHFGDGTRLSIL.